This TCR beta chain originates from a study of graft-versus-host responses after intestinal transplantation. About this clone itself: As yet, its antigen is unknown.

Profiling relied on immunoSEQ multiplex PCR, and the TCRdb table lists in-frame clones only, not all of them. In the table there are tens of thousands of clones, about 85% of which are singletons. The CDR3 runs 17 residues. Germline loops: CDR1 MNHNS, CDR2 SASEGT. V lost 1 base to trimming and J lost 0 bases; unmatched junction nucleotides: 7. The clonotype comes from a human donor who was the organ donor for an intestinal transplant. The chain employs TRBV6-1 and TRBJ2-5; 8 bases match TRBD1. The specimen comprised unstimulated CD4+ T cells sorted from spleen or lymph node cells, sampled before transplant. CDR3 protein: CASSEVTGDGYQETQYF. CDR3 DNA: TGTGCCAGCAGTGAAGTGACAGGGGATGGGTACCAAGAGACCCAGTACTTC.